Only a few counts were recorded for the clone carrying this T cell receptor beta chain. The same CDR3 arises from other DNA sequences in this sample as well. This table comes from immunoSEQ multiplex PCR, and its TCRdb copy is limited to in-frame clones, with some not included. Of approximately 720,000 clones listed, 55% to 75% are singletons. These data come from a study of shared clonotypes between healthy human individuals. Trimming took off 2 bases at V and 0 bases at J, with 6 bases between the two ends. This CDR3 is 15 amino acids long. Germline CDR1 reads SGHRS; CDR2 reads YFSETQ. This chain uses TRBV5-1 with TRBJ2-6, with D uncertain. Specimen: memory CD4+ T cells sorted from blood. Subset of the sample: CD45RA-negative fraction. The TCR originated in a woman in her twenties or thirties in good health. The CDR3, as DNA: TGCGCCAGCAGCTTAGCGAGCTCTGGGGCCAACGTCCTGACTTTC. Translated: CASSLASSGANVLTF. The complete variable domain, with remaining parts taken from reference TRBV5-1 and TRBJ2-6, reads KAGVTQTPRYLIKTRGQQVTLSCSPISGHRSVSWYQQTPGQGLQFLFEYFSETQRNKGNFPGRFSGRQFSNSRSEMNVSTLELGDSALYLCASSLASSGANVLTFGAGSRLTVL.